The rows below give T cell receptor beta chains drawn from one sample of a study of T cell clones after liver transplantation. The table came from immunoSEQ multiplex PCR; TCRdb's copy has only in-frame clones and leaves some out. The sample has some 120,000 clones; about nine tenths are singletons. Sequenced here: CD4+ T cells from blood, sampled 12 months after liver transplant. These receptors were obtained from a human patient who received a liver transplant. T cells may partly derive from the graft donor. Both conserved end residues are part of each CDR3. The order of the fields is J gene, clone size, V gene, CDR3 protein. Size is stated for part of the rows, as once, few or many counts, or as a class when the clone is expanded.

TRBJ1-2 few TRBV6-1 CASRGGNYGYTF
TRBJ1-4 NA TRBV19 CASSIGVNEKLFF
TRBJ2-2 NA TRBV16 CASSHEPGHDLFF
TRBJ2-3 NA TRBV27 CASSFHASTDTQYF
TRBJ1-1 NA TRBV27 CASRQQGALIEAFF
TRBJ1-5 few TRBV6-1 CASRPTGMEQPQHF
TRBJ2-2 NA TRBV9 CASSPQGSNTGELFF
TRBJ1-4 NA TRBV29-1 CSVEDRGEKLFF
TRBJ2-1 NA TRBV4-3 CASSQVEGRDWSNEQFF
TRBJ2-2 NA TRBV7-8 CASSRTSGAVGELFF
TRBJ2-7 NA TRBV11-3 CASSGRSGSFYEQYF
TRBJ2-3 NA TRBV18 CASSLGAGPDTQYF
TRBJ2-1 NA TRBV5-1 CASSLGFGIDNEQFF
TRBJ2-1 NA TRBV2 CASSELAGAYNEQFF
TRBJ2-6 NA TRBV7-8 CASSLEGLGANVLTF
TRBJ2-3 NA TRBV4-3 CASSQELGTGRDTQYF